These 29 T cell receptor beta chains were sequenced from one sample in a study of human T cells and chemical hapten exposure. Time point denoted: pre-sensitization, week 0. Described treatment: therapeutic diphenylcyclopropenone sensitization with weekly scalp DPC. Using its own MiXCR run on the RACE reads, TCRdb lists one record per CDR3 protein. This table holds 380,000 or so distinct CDR3 sequences, about 5% found once. Sequenced here: whole blood, sampled in connection with sensitization to the hapten diphenylcyclopropenone (DPC). These receptors came from a woman aged 18-30 years with alopecia areata. Some clones in this sample may be carry-over from other donors' samples.

The chain is built from TRBV11-2 and TRBJ2-1; no firm D call. The germline V and J ends were trimmed by 5 bases and 0 bases, with 11 bases remaining between them. This CDR3 is built from 15 residues. Per the germline V gene, CDR1 is SGHAT and CDR2 is FQNNGV. CDR3 residues: CASSLRTSSYNEQFF. In nucleotides, the CDR3 is TGTGCCAGCAGCCTTAGGACGAGCTCCTACAATGAGCAGTTCTTC.

This rearrangement joins TRBV6-1 to TRBJ2-1; 7 bases match TRBD1. From germline, CDR1 is MNHNS and CDR2 SASEGT. V was clipped by 5 bases and J by 4 bases; unmatched bases: 17. The CDR3 consists of 18 residues. CDR3 coding DNA: TGTGCCAGCAGTAGGGGGACAGCACCGACGAGGTCATACAATGAGCAGTTCTTC. Protein product: CASSRGTAPTRSYNEQFF.

This clonotype was seen many times. The chain joins TRBV7-3 to TRBJ2-5; no clear D gene. The CDR3 runs 16 residues. V dropped 0 bases and J dropped 4 bases, with 15 bases sitting between them. Germline V gene lookup returns CDR1 SGHTA and CDR2 FQGTGA. CDR3 sequence (DNA): TGTGCCAGCAGCTTAACGGGGAACGGACCGAGAGAGACCCAGTACTTC. Encoded protein: CASSLTGNGPRETQYF. Supplemented by reference TRBV7-3 and TRBJ2-5, the full variable domain reads GAGVSQTPSNKVTEKGKYVELRCDPISGHTALYWYRQSLGQGPEFLIYFQGTGAADDSGLPNDRFFAVRPEGSVSTLKIQRTERGDSAVYLCASSLTGNGPRETQYFGPGTRLLVL.

This clonotype has more than one count but fewer than ten. The J gene is TRBJ1-1, the V gene TRBV12-3 or TRBV12-4; 8 bases match TRBD1. Trimming took 5 bases from V and 4 from J; bases not matched to a gene: 6. The length of the CDR3 is 14 residues. As DNA, the CDR3 is TGTGCCAGCAGTCTCTGGACAGGGACCACTGAAGCTTTCTTT. It translates to CASSLWTGTTEAFF.

The V gene is TRBV4-2, the J gene TRBJ2-5, with 14 bases identical to TRBD2. With 3 bases clipped from V and 7 bases from J, the junction kept 16 bases outside the gene matches. Germline V gene data show CDR1 as LGHNA and CDR2 as YNFKEQ. The CDR3 spans 19 residues. The CDR3 DNA reads TGTGCCAGCAGCCACCCGGGACGTCGGGAAGGGACTAGCGGGGGGACCCAGTACTTC. This codes for CASSHPGRREGTSGGTQYF.

This clonotype has ten or more counts. The chain carries TRBV7-2 and TRBJ2-5; tentatively, D is TRBD2 (7 bases). The CDR3 runs 15 residues. V gave up 1 base and J gave up 1 base, with 10 bases separating them. In germline, CDR1 is SGHTA, CDR2 FQGNSA. The CDR3 DNA reads TGTGCCAGCAGCTTAGTGGCGGGGGCCCAAGAGACCCAGTACTTC. This gives the protein CASSLVAGAQETQYF.

The chain recombines TRBV18 with TRBJ2-1; D possibly matches TRBD1 or TRBD2 (5 bases each). CDR1 is KGHSH and CDR2 is LQKENI in the germline V gene. The CDR3 length is 15 residues. V was pared by 0 bases and J by 9 bases, with 15 bases between. CDR3 protein: CASSPPQGLAGEQFF. The DNA of the CDR3 is TGTGCCAGCTCACCACCGCAGGGCCTAGCTGGTGAGCAGTTCTTC.

This clonotype was recorded at least ten times. This chain uses TRBV28 with TRBJ2-1; possible D gene TRBD2, 5 bases. The CDR3 has 15 residues. Germline V gene sequence: CDR1 MDHEN, CDR2 SYDVKM. V lost 6 bases, J lost 9 bases, and 21 bases lay in between. The chain's CDR3 is CASSTLAFRSTEQFF. Here the CDR3 DNA reads TGTGCCAGCAGCACTCTAGCTTTCCGTAGTACTGAGCAGTTCTTC.

This clonotype was seen repeatedly, ten times or more. The CDR3: CASTNAASGGAHTQYF. CDR3 DNA: TGTGCCAGCACGAACGCGGCTAGCGGGGGGGCTCATACGCAGTATTTT. The chain is built from TRBV6-6 and TRBJ2-3; 12 positions agree with TRBD2. This CDR3 contains 16 residues. V was pared by 7 bases and J by 7 bases, with 12 bases of the junction left unmatched. Germline lookup yields CDR1 MNHNY and CDR2 SVGAGI (reference sequence).

This clonotype has only a few counts. This chain links TRBV5-5 with TRBJ2-7, with 12 bases lining up with TRBD2. Germline lookup yields CDR1 SGHKS and CDR2 YYEKEE (reference sequence). This CDR3 spans 15 amino acids. V gave up 4 bases and J gave up 4 bases; unmatched junction bases: 6. In DNA, the CDR3 is TGTGCCAGCAGCGCACTGACTAGCGGGGGTTACGAGCAGTACTTC. It specifies CASSALTSGGYEQYF.

This clonotype occurred a few times. The gene calls are TRBV4-3 and TRBJ2-3; D is perhaps TRBD1 or TRBD2 (5 bases each). Germline lookup yields CDR1 LGHNA and CDR2 YSLEER. V was trimmed by 0 bases and J by 1 base, leaving 23 bases between them. The length of the CDR3 is 20 residues. CDR3 amino acids: CASSQDWYPAGTSGTDTQYF. The CDR3 region has the DNA TGCGCCAGCAGCCAAGACTGGTATCCGGCCGGGACGTCTGGCACAGATACGCAGTATTTT.

The table lists this clonotype with many counts. The rearrangement links TRBV28 to TRBJ2-5; D unresolved. With 3 bases removed from V and 1 base from J, the gap between germline ends came to 6 bases. The CDR3 loop spans 13 amino acids. CDR1 MDHEN and CDR2 SYDVKM come from the germline V gene. The CDR3 reads CASSLYSQETQYF. CDR3 coding DNA: TGTGCCAGCAGTTTGTATTCCCAAGAGACCCAGTACTTC.

This clonotype occurred many times. The rearrangement joins TRBV5-1 to TRBJ2-7; possibly TRBD1 for D (5 bases). Germline CDR1 reads SGHRS; CDR2 reads YFSETQ. V was shortened by 4 bases and J by 7 bases, with 15 bases between the two germline ends. This CDR3 comprises 13 residues. CDR3 amino acids: CASSLDLGREQYF. The DNA of the CDR3 is TGCGCCAGCAGCCTGGACCTGGGGCGTGAGCAGTACTTC.

Only a few counts were recorded for this clonotype. V and J are TRBV2 and TRBJ1-3; perhaps TRBD1 as D (5 bases). From germline, CDR1 is SNHLY and CDR2 FYNNEI. The CDR3 has 14 amino acids. V was cut by 11 bases and J by 8 bases, with 22 bases left in between. CDR3: CAGKDRGSRDTIYF. The CDR3 DNA reads TGTGCCGGAAAGGATAGGGGATCTCGGGACACCATATATTTT.

This clonotype was recorded at least ten times. This chain uses TRBV6-5 with TRBJ1-1; D unclear. V was pared by 6 bases and J by 1 base, with 12 bases between. Germline V gives CDR1 MNHEY, CDR2 SVGAGI. This CDR3 spans 14 amino acids. Here the CDR3 DNA reads TGTGCCAGCAGCTCAGGACGGAAGAACACTGAAGCTTTCTTT. Translated, it gives CASSSGRKNTEAFF.

The chain couples TRBV18 to TRBJ1-5; perhaps TRBD1 as D (5 bases). CDR1 and CDR2 from the germline V gene are KGHSH and LQKENI. Trimming took off 0 bases at V and 7 bases at J, with 16 bases between the two ends. CDR3 size: 16 residues. CDR3 amino acids: CASSPPVGGRDQPQHF. The CDR3, as DNA: TGTGCCAGCTCACCACCGGTCGGGGGGAGGGACCAGCCCCAGCATTTT. Combining the CDR3 with reference TRBV18 and TRBJ1-5 gives the whole variable domain NAGVMQNPRHLVRRRGQEARLRCSPMKGHSHVYWYRQLPEEGLKFMVYLQKENIIDESGMPKERFSAEFPKEGPSILRIQQVVRGDSAAYFCASSPPVGGRDQPQHFGDGTRLSIL.

This clonotype was found many times. The V and J genes are TRBV27 and TRBJ2-3, with 15 nucleotides matching TRBD2. Germline loops: CDR1 MNHEY, CDR2 SMNVEV (reference sequence). J was trimmed by 6 bases and V by 8 bases; bases with no gene match: 18. There are 19 residues in the CDR3. The CDR3 bases are TGTGCCAGCCCCCCCTGCTGCCCTGGACTAGCGGGGGGGCCTGATACGCAGTATTTT. Its protein is CASPPCCPGLAGGPDTQYF.

This clonotype was picked up a small number of times. The J gene is TRBJ1-2, the V gene TRBV12-3 or TRBV12-4; the D gene is possibly TRBD1 (6 bases). V was cut by 4 bases and J by 6 bases, with 12 bases left in between. This CDR3 is built from 13 residues. CDR3 sequence reads: CASSSQGLDGYTF. The DNA for the CDR3 is TGTGCCAGCAGTTCACAGGGCTTGGATGGCTACACCTTC.

The sample holds many counts of this clonotype. The CDR3 DNA sequence: TGTGCCAGCCTGGAAGGGGTAGCCAACACTGAAGCTTTCTTT. Translation: CASLEGVANTEAFF. The chain links TRBV6-5 to TRBJ1-1, with a weak D call TRBD1 (5 bases). From germline, CDR1 is MNHEY and CDR2 SVGAGI. V was clipped by 8 bases and J by 2 bases, with 15 bases between them. This CDR3 spans 14 amino acids.

The V and J genes are TRBV6-5 and TRBJ1-6, with 9 bases identical to TRBD1. Germline CDR1 and CDR2: MNHEY and SVGAGI. The CDR3 covers 17 residues. The J segment lost 1 base and the V segment lost 4 bases, leaving 5 bases of the junction unmatched. CDR3 residues: CASSWRGTGSYNSPLHF. DNA for the CDR3: TGTGCCAGCAGTTGGCGGGGGACAGGGTCCTATAATTCACCCCTCCACTTT.

This clonotype was picked up a small number of times. The gene calls are TRBV5-4 and TRBJ1-1; 11 bases agree with TRBD1. CDR3 size: 15 residues. V shed 0 bases, J shed 4 bases, and the junction held 2 bases outside the gene matches. CDR1 and CDR2 from the germline V gene are SGHNT and YYREEE (reference sequence). The CDR3 loop is CASSLDGTGGTEAFF. CDR3 coding DNA: TGTGCCAGCAGCTTGGACGGGACAGGGGGCACTGAAGCTTTCTTT.

This clonotype was counted ten times or more. The rearrangement joins TRBV7-9 to TRBJ1-1; D is perhaps TRBD1 (6 bases). The germline CDR1 and CDR2 sequences are SEHNR and FQNEAQ (reference sequence). This CDR3 region has 16 residues. The V and J ends lost 4 bases and 5 bases respectively, with 20 bases between them. Written as DNA, the CDR3 is TGTGCCAGCAGCTCCGGGACATTCTCATTGGGGACTGAAGCTTTCTTT. It codes for CASSSGTFSLGTEAFF.

This clonotype was observed a handful of times. The chain employs TRBV5-1 and TRBJ1-2; D remains unclear. This CDR3 region has 14 residues. V lost 4 bases and J 10 bases, leaving 20 bases between the germline ends. CDR1 SGHRS and CDR2 YFSETQ come from the germline V gene. CDR3: CASSPTTDWSDYTF. The CDR3 DNA is TGCGCCAGCAGCCCCACTACAGACTGGTCGGACTACACCTTC.

This clonotype occurred a few times. The V call is TRBV4-3, the J call TRBJ2-1; possibly TRBD1 or TRBD2 for D (6 bases each). Germline loops: CDR1 LGHNA, CDR2 YSLEER. V was pared by 0 bases and J by 4 bases, with 16 bases between. The CDR3 covers 17 residues. The CDR3 loop is CASSQDLGGSVYNEQFF. CDR3 in DNA: TGCGCCAGCAGCCAAGATCTGGGGGGCAGCGTTTACAATGAGCAGTTCTTC.

This clonotype was seen only a few times. The chain recombines TRBV19 with TRBJ2-3, with D perhaps TRBD1 or TRBD2 (6 bases each). Trimming took off 5 bases at V and 5 bases at J, with 23 bases between the two ends. The CDR3 is 17 amino acids. Germline V gives CDR1 LNHDA, CDR2 SQIVND (reference sequence). The CDR3 bases are TGTGCCAGTAGTCCTAACCTTGGGGGGCCAGGACTAGATACGCAGTATTTT. This codes for CASSPNLGGPGLDTQYF.

This clonotype was counted many times. This chain links TRBV11-2 with TRBJ2-1; possibly TRBD2 for D (6 bases). In germline, CDR1 is SGHAT, CDR2 FQNNGV. V lost 5 bases and J 2 bases, leaving 16 bases between the germline ends. This CDR3 contains 16 residues. CDR3 sequence reads: CASSPLRGLTYNEQFF. The CDR3 DNA reads TGTGCCAGCAGCCCGCTCCGAGGACTAACCTACAATGAGCAGTTCTTC. The full variable domain, rest sourced from reference TRBV11-2 and TRBJ2-1, is EAGVAQSPRYKIIEKRQSVAFWCNPISGHATLYWYQQILGQGPKLLIQFQNNGVVDDSQLPKDRFSAERLKGVDSTLKIQPAKLEDSAVYLCASSPLRGLTYNEQFFGPGTRLTVL.

This clonotype was recorded a few times. The chain uses TRBV7-9 and TRBJ2-1; TRBD2 is a possible D gene (5 bases). Germline values: CDR1 SEHNR, CDR2 FQNEAQ (reference sequence). The V and J ends lost 5 bases and 0 bases respectively, with 14 bases between them. This CDR3 region has 16 residues. The CDR3 region has the DNA TGTGCCAGCAGCCCCCCTTTTGGGAGCTCCTACAATGAGCAGTTCTTC. Translation gives CASSPPFGSSYNEQFF.

This clonotype was seen a few times. The V and J genes are TRBV19 and TRBJ2-1; D is unresolved. The CDR3 totals 16 residues. CDR1 and CDR2 from the germline V gene are LNHDA and SQIVND (reference sequence). V lost 0 bases to trimming and J lost 0 bases, with 9 bases between them. CDR3 sequence (DNA): TGTGCCAGTAGTATAGATCGCCAGAGCTCCTACAATGAGCAGTTCTTC. It translates to CASSIDRQSSYNEQFF.

This clonotype was picked up a small number of times. The chain is built from TRBV5-4 and TRBJ2-5, with TRBD2 identical over 10 bases. V shed 0 bases, J shed 5 bases, and the junction held 4 bases outside the gene matches. The CDR3 extends over 15 amino acids. Germline CDR1 reads SGHNT; CDR2 reads YYREEE (reference sequence). The CDR3 DNA is TGTGCCAGCAGCTTGGTAGCGGGGGGAGGGGAGACCCAGTACTTC. Residues: CASSLVAGGGETQYF.